The source of this T cell receptor beta chain is a study of blood T cell repertoires in COVID-19 (dated by TCRdb to 2020 to 2021). Notes on the research overall: Samples covering the acute and convalescent phases of COVID-19 were provided by collaborators in the United States, Italy and Spain. Deeply sampled blood TCRbeta repertoires from subjects exposed to, actively infected with, or recovered from COVID-19 were included in the dataset. The repertoires were released in a freely available public database intended as a resource for research on the immune response to SARS-CoV-2. Samples came from the ongoing ImmuneRACE study (first 160 participants) plus 1,254 subjects from 6 global collaborators. Where HLA class I and class II types were available, the types were taken from metadata supplied by the sample provider, not from assay-based typing. Nearly every sample came with metadata listing a de-identified subject ID, COVID-19 status, age in years and sex. The prospective study material was composed of cDNA or gDNA derived from T cells, B-cell-depleted T cells, or PBMCs. The research as a whole found: Clinical and demographic metadata were provided uncurated, with the amount varying by source and participant.

TCRbeta CDR3 regions were amplified from genomic DNA by means of the immunoSEQ Assay, a bias-controlled multiplex PCR. As for how the authors treated the data: Nucleated cell counts per sample were estimated from amplification of reference gene primers within the assay. To quantify the absolute abundance of each unique TCRbeta CDR3 rearrangement, sequence reads were collapsed and filtered. For each sample, productive Simpson clonality was calculated as the square root of Simpson's diversity index over productive rearrangements. As stored in TCRdb, this immuneACCESS dataset retains in-frame rearrangements with V and J assigned. A fraction of the clones does not appear; measured against another copy, unresolved V genes explain less than half of the discrepancy, and the remainder lacks a known reason. That table furnishes V, J and clone size, whereas the DNA furnished D and trimming. The sample includes approximately 69,000 clones, with around 90% observed a single time. About 5% of the sample is in the top ten clones.

CDR1 and CDR2, looked up from the germline V gene (reference sequence), are GTSNPN and SVGIG. Trimming at the junction amounts to 4 bases on V and 3 bases on J, and the germline ends lie 12 bases apart. There are 13 amino acids in the CDR3, from cysteine to phenylalanine inclusive. The sequence is cut down to CDR3 DNA, 39 bases in frame from base 1. Whole blood was collected in K2EDTA tubes by collaborating institutions according to the institutions' own protocols. Collaborator samples were shipped for TCRbeta analysis as frozen whole blood, isolated PBMCs, or DNA extracted from either sample type. On this clone itself: Which antigen it targets is not known. No base quality information exists; no much larger clone differs at one position.

The sequence was obtained from a man in his fifties with acute or convalescent COVID-19. The sample taken for sequencing was peripheral blood. Rearrangement joined TRBV30 to TRBJ1-1, with TRBD1 tentatively as D gene (6 bases match). The DNA is TGTGCCTGGAATCCAGGGGTGTACACTGAAGCTTTCTTT. This encodes CAWNPGVYTEAFF.